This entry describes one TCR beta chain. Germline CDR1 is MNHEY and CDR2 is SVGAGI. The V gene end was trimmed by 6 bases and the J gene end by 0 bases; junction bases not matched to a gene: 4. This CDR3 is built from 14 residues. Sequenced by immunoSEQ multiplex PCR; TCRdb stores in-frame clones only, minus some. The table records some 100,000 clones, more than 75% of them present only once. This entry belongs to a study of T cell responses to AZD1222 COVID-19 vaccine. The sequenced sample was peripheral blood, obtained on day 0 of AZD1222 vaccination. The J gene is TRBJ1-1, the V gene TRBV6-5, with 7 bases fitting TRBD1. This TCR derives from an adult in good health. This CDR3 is CASRTGTVNTEAFF. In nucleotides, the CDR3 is TGTGCCAGCAGAACCGGGACAGTGAACACTGAAGCTTTCTTT.